The rows below give T cell receptor beta chains drawn from one sample of a study of T cells in narcolepsy. TCRdb's table, derived via immunoSEQ multiplex PCR, lists solely in-frame clones and lacks some. The profile covers roughly 32,000 clones, with around 82% appearing a single time and about 1.1% taken by the ten largest. Sequencing was performed on CD45RA- memory CD4+ T cells from PBMCs. The receptors were sampled from a human donor with narcolepsy. Both conserved end residues are part of each CDR3. D genes are given only for firm matches. Rows may omit the clone size; those that give it use once, few, many or a size class.

j_call	clone_size	d_call	v_call	cdr3_aa	cdr3_nt
TRBJ1-5	once	NA	TRBV28	CASSLGGTGSNQPQHF	TGTGCCAGCAGTCTAGGGGGGACGGGAAGCAATCAGCCCCAGCATTTT
TRBJ2-1	NA	TRBD2	TRBV28	CASSKREFEQFF	TGTGCCAGCAGTAAGCGGGAGTTTGAGCAGTTCTTC
TRBJ2-7	NA	NA	TRBV25-1	CASSEYGSNAEQYF	TGTGCCAGCAGTGAATATGGCAGCAACGCAGAGCAGTACTTC
TRBJ1-3	NA	NA	TRBV5-4	CASSLVGDSRGNTIYF	TGTGCCAGCAGCTTGGTGGGGGACTCTCGCGGAAACACCATATATTTT
TRBJ1-1	NA	NA	TRBV19	CASRNQAGTEAFF	TGTGCCAGTAGGAACCAAGCAGGCACTGAAGCTTTCTTT
TRBJ2-5	NA	NA	TRBV21-1	CASSATPRGQETQYF	TGTGCCAGCAGCGCCACTCCCCGGGGGCAAGAGACCCAGTACTTC
TRBJ2-1	NA	TRBD2	TRBV7-9	CASSFSPLSGGNSYNEQFF	TGTGCCAGCAGCTTCTCCCCTTTAAGCGGGGGGAACTCCTACAATGAGCAGTTCTTC
TRBJ1-1	once	NA	TRBV20-1	CSATMNTEAFF	TGCAGTGCCACCATGAACACTGAAGCTTTCTTT
TRBJ1-5	NA	NA	TRBV6-1	CASTVGRRQPQHF	TGTGCCAGCACGGTAGGCAGGCGGCAGCCCCAGCATTTT
TRBJ1-1	NA	NA	TRBV6-1	CASSVTLQGAAFF	TGTGCCAGCAGTGTCACCCTCCAGGGTGCGGCTTTCTTT
TRBJ2-3	NA	TRBD1	TRBV6-6	CASSWGTVPDTQYF	TGTGCCAGCAGTTGGGGGACAGTTCCAGATACGCAGTATTTT
TRBJ1-4	NA	NA	TRBV7-9	CASSLGLANEKLFF	TGTGCCAGCAGCTTAGGGCTGGCTAATGAAAAACTGTTTTTT
TRBJ2-7	NA	TRBD2	TRBV5-4	CASSAPGTIIEQYF	TGTGCCAGCAGCGCCCCCGGGACTATTATCGAGCAGTACTTC
TRBJ2-1	NA	TRBD2	TRBV9	CASSVSGGPYNEQFF	TGTGCCAGCAGCGTCAGCGGGGGCCCTTACAATGAGCAGTTCTTC
TRBJ2-7	NA	NA	TRBV7-2	CASSLGAAREQYF	TGTGCCAGCAGCTTAGGCGCTGCGAGGGAGCAGTACTTC
TRBJ1-1	medium-sized	NA	TRBV5-1	CASSRSTVISTEAFF	TGCGCCAGCAGCCGGTCGACAGTTATCAGCACTGAAGCTTTCTTT
TRBJ1-1	once	NA	TRBV5-8	CASSFGNEGTEAFF	TGTGCCAGCAGCTTTGGGAACGAGGGCACTGAAGCTTTCTTT
TRBJ2-1	NA	NA	TRBV19	CASSIQGVGEQFF	TGTGCCAGTAGCATACAGGGAGTTGGTGAGCAGTTCTTC
TRBJ1-2	NA	NA	TRBV29-1	CSVEGDIEGYTF	TGCAGCGTTGAGGGGGACATTGAAGGCTACACCTTC
TRBJ2-1	NA	NA	TRBV5-1	CASSLGDTTYNEQFF	TGCGCCAGCAGCTTGGGGGACACAACCTACAATGAGCAGTTCTTC
TRBJ2-3	NA	NA	TRBV6-4	CASSRRVEDTQYF	TGTGCCAGCAGCAGGAGGGTGGAAGATACGCAGTATTTT
TRBJ2-2	NA	TRBD1	TRBV29-1	CSVQGGFTGELFF	TGCAGCGTTCAAGGGGGCTTCACCGGGGAGCTGTTTTTT
TRBJ1-3	NA	NA	TRBV4-1	CASSQVVAGSYSGNTIYF	TGCGCCAGCAGCCAAGTAGTAGCTGGGTCCTACTCTGGAAACACCATATATTTT
TRBJ2-1	few	TRBD1	TRBV6-1	CASSEALPGGEQFF	TGTGCCAGCAGTGAAGCGCTTCCAGGGGGCGAGCAGTTCTTC
TRBJ2-6	NA	NA	TRBV19	CASSNTMAGANVLTF	TGTGCCAGTAGTAATACTATGGCTGGGGCCAACGTCCTGACTTTC
TRBJ2-7	NA	NA	TRBV7-2	CASSLRGAGSYEQYF	TGTGCCAGCAGCTTAAGGGGCGCGGGGTCCTACGAGCAGTACTTC
TRBJ1-5	once	TRBD1	TRBV5-1	CASSLEGASNQPQHF	TGCGCCAGCAGCTTGGAGGGGGCTAGCAATCAGCCCCAGCATTTT
TRBJ2-3	NA	NA	TRBV10-1	CASSERPGGTDTQYF	TGCGCCAGCAGTGAGAGGCCAGGGGGCACAGATACGCAGTATTTT
TRBJ2-1	NA	TRBD2	TRBV19	CASSIAGTNRRYEQFF	TGTGCCAGTAGTATTGCCGGGACTAATCGTCGGTATGAGCAGTTCTTC
TRBJ1-1	NA	NA	TRBV6-5	CASSGLGVNTEAFF	TGTGCCAGCAGCGGGCTTGGGGTGAACACTGAAGCTTTCTTT
TRBJ1-5	once	TRBD1	TRBV28	CASRNTGDGNQPQHF	TGTGCCAGCAGAAACACAGGGGATGGCAATCAGCCCCAGCATTTT
TRBJ2-2	NA	TRBD2	TRBV9	CASSAGLASNTGELFF	TGTGCCAGCAGCGCGGGACTAGCTTCGAACACCGGGGAGCTGTTTTTT
TRBJ1-2	NA	NA	TRBV6-1	CASSRHNYGYTF	TGTGCCAGCTCGCGGCATAACTATGGCTACACCTTC